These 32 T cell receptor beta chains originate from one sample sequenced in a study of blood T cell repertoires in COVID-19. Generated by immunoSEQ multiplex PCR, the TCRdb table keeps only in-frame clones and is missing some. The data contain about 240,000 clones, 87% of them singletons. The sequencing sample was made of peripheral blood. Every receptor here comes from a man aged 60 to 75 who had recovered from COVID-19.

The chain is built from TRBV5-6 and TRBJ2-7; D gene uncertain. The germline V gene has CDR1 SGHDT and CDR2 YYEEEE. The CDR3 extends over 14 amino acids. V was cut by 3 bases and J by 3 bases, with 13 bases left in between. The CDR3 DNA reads TGTGCCAGCAGCTATCGAACTTCGATCTACGAGCAGTACTTC. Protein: CASSYRTSIYEQYF.

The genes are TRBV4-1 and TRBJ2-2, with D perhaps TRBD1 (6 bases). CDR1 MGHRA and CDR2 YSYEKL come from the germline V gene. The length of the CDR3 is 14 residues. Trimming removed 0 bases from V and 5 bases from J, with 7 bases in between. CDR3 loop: CASSQDRGTGELFF. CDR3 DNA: TGCGCCAGCAGCCAAGACAGGGGAACCGGGGAGCTGTTTTTT.

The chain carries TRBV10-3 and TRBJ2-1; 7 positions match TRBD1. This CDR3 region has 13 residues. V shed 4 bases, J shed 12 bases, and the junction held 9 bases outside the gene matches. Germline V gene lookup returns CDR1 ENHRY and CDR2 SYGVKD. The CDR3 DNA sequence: TGTGCCATCAGTGGGCTGGACAGGATATGGCAGTTCTTC. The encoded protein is CAISGLDRIWQFF.

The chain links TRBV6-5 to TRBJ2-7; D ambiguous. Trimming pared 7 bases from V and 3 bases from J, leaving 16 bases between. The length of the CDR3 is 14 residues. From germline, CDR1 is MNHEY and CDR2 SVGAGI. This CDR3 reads CASKINIELYEQYF. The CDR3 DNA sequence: TGTGCCAGCAAGATAAATATCGAGCTCTACGAGCAGTACTTC.

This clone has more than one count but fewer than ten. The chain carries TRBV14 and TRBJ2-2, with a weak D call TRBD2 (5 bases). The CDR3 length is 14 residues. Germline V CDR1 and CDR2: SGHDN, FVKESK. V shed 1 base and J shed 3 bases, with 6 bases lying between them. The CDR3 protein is CASSQGRYTGELFF. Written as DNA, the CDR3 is TGTGCCAGCAGCCAAGGGAGGTACACCGGGGAGCTGTTTTTT.

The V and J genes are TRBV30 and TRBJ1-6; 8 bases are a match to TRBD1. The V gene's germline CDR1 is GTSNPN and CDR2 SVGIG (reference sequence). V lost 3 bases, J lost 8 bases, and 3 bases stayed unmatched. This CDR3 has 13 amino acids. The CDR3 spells CAWSSRGHSPLHF. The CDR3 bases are TGTGCCTGGAGCTCCAGGGGGCATTCACCCCTCCACTTT.

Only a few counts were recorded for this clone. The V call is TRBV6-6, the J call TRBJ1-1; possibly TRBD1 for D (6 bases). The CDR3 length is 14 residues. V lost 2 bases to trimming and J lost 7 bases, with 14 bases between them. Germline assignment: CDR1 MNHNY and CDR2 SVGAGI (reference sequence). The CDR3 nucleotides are TGTGCCAGCAGTTACCAGGGGATGGCGGTTGAAGCTTTCTTT. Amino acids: CASSYQGMAVEAFF.

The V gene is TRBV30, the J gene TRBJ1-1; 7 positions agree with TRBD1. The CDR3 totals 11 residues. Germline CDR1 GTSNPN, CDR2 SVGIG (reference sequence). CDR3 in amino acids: CGANRGAEAFF. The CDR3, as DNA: TGTGGCGCGAACAGGGGCGCTGAAGCTTTCTTT.

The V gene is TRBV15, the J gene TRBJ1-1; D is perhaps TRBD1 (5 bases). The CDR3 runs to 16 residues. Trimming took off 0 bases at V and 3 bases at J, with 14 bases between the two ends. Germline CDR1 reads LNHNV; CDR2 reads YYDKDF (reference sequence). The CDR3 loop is CATSREGAGRYTEAFF. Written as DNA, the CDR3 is TGTGCCACCAGCAGAGAAGGGGCAGGGCGTTACACTGAAGCTTTCTTT.

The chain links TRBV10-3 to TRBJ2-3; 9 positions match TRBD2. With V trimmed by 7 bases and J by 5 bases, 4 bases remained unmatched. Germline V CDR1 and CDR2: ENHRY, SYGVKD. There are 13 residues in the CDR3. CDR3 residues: CAIMRGGVDTQYF. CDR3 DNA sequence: TGTGCCATCATGCGGGGGGGCGTAGATACGCAGTATTTT.

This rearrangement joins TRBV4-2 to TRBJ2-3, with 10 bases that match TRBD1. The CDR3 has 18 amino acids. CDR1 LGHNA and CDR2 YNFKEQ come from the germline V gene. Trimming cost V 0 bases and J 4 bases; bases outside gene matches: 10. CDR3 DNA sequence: TGTGCCAGCAGCCAAGATAGGGACTGGACAGGGGGTGCAGATACGCAGTATTTT. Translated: CASSQDRDWTGGADTQYF.

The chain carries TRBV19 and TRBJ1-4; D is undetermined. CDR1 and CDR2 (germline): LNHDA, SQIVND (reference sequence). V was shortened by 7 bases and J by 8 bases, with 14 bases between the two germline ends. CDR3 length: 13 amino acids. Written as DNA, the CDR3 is TGTGCCAGTACGACGGGGTGGAAGGAAAAACTGTTTTTT. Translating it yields CASTTGWKEKLFF.

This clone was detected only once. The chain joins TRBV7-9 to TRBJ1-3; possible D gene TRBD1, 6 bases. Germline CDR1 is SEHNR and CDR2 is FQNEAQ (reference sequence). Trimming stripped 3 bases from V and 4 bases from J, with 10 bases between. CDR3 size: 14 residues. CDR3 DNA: TGTGCCAGCAGCTTTTACAGGGCCGGAAACACCATATATTTT. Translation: CASSFYRAGNTIYF. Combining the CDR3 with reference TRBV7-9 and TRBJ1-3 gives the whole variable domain DTGVSQNPRHKITKRGQNVTFRCDPISEHNRLYWYRQTLGQGPEFLTYFQNEAQLEKSRLLSDRFSAERPKGSFSTLEIQRTEQGDSAMYLCASSFYRAGNTIYFGEGSWLTVV.

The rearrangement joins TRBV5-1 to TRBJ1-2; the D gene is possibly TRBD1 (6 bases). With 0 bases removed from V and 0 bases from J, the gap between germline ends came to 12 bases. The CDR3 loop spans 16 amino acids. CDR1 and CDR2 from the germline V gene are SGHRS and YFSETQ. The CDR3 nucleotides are TGCGCCAGCAGCTTGGAACAGGGTGTATCTAACTATGGCTACACCTTC. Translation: CASSLEQGVSNYGYTF.

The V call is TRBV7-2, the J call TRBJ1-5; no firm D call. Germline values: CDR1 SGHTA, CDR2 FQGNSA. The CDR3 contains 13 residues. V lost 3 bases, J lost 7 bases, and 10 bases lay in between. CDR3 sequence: CASSFKPNQPQHF. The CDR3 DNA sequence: TGTGCCAGCAGCTTCAAGCCGAACCAGCCCCAGCATTTT.

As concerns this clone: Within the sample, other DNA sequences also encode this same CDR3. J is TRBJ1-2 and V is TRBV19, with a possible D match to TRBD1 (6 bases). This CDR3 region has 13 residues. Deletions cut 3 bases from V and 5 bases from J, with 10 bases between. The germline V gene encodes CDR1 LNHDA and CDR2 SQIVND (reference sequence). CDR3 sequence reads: CASSIPQGYGYTF. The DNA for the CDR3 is TGTGCCAGTAGTATCCCCCAGGGGTATGGCTACACCTTC.

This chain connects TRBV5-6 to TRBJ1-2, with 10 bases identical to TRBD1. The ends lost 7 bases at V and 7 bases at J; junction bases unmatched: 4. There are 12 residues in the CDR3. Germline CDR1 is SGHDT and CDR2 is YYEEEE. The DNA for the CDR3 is TGTGCCAGCGACCGGGACAGGGGTGGCTACACCTTC. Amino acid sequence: CASDRDRGGYTF.

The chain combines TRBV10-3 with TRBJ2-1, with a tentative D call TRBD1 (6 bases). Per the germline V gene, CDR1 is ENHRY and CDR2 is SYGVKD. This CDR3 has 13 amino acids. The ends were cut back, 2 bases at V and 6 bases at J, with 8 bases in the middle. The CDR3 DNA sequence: TGTGCCATCAGTGAGAGAGGGGGCAATGAGCAGTTCTTC. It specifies CAISERGGNEQFF.

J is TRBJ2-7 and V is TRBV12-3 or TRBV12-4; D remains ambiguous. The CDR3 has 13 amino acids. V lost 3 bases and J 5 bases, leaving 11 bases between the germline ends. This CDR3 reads CASSFRTVHEQYF. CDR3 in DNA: TGTGCCAGCAGTTTTCGTACAGTGCACGAGCAGTACTTC.

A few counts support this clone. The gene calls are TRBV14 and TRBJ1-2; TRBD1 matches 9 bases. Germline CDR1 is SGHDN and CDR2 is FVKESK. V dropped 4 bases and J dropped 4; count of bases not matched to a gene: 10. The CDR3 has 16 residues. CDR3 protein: CASSLTGTGHPYGYTF. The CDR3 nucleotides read TGTGCCAGCAGCCTCACCGGGACAGGGCACCCCTATGGCTACACCTTC.

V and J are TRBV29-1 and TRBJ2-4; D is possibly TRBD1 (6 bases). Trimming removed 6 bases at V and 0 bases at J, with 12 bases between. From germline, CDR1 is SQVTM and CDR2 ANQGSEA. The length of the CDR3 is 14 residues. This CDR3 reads CSVLQGPAKNIQYF. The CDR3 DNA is TGCAGCGTCCTACAGGGACCAGCCAAAAACATTCAGTACTTC.

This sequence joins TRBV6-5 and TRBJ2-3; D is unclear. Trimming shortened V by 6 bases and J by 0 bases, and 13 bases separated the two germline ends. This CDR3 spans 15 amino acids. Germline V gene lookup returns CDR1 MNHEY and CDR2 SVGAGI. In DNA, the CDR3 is TGTGCCAGCAGCCTTAGAGCCCCTAGCACAGATACGCAGTATTTT. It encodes CASSLRAPSTDTQYF.

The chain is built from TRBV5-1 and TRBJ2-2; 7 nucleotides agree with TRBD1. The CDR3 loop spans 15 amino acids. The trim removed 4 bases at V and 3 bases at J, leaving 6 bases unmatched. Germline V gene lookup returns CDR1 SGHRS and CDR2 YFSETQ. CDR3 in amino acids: CASSTGTDHTGELFF. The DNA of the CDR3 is TGCGCCAGCAGCACCGGGACAGATCACACCGGGGAGCTGTTTTTT. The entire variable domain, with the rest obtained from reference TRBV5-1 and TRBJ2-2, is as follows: KAGVTQTPRYLIKTRGQQVTLSCSPISGHRSVSWYQQTPGQGLQFLFEYFSETQRNKGNFPGRFSGRQFSNSRSEMNVSTLELGDSALYLCASSTGTDHTGELFFGEGSRLTVL.

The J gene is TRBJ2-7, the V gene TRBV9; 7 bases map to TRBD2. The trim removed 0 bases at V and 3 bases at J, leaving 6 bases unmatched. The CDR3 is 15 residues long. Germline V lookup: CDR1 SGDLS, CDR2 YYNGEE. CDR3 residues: CASSVGSGVGYEQYV. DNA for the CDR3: TGTGCCAGCAGCGTAGGCAGCGGGGTTGGCTACGAGCAGTACGTC.

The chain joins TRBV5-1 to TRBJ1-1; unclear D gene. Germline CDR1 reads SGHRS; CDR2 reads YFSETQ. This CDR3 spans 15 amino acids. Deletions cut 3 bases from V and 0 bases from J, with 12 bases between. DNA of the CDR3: TGCGCCAGCAGCTCGGGTCGGGGTTTGAACACTGAAGCTTTCTTT. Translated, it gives CASSSGRGLNTEAFF.

Here the CDR3 DNA reads TGTGCCAGCAGTATGGGACAGGGGGACACTGAAGCTTTCTTT. Its translation is CASSMGQGDTEAFF. The J gene is TRBJ1-1, the V gene TRBV28; TRBD1 matches at 11 bases. With 5 bases clipped from V and 3 bases from J, the junction kept 2 bases outside the gene matches. The germline gives CDR1 MDHEN, CDR2 SYDVKM. CDR3 size: 14 residues.

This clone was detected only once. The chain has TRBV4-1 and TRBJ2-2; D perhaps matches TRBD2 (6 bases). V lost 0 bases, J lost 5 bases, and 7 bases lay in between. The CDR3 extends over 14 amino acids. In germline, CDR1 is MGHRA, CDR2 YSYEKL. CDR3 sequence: CASSQEEGTGELFF. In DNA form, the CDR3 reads TGCGCCAGCAGCCAAGAGGAGGGGACCGGGGAGCTGTTTTTT.

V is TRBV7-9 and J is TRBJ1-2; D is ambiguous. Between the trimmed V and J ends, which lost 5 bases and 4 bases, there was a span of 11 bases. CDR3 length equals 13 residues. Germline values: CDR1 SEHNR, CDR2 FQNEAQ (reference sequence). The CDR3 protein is CASSNSGIYGYTF. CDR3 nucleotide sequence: TGTGCCAGCAGCAACTCCGGGATCTATGGCTACACCTTC.

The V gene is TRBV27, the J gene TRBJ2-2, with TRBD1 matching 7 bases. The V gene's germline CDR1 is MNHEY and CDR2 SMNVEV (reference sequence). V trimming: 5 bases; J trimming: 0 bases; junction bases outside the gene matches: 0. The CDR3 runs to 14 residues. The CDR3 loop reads CASSGTANTGELFF. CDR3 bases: TGTGCCAGCAGTGGGACAGCGAACACCGGGGAGCTGTTTTTT.

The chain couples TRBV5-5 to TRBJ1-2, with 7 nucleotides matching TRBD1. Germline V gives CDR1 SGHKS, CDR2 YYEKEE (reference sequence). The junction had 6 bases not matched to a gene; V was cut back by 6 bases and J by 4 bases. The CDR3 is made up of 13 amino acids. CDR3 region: CASNQQGSYGYTF. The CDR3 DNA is TGTGCCAGCAACCAACAGGGGAGCTATGGCTACACCTTC. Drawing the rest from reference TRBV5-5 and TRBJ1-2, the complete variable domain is DAGVTQSPTHLIKTRGQQVTLRCSPISGHKSVSWYQQVLGQGPQFIFQYYEKEERGRGNFPDRFSARQFPNYSSELNVNALLLGDSALYLCASNQQGSYGYTFGSGTRLTVV.

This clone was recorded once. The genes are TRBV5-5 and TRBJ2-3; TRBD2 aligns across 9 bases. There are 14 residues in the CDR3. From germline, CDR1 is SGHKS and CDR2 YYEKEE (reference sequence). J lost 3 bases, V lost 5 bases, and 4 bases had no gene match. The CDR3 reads CASRRTSVTDTQYF. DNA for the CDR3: TGTGCCAGCAGAAGGACTAGCGTAACAGATACGCAGTATTTT.

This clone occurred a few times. In DNA, the CDR3 is TGCGCCAGCAGAGCCTTTTGGCCAGGGAACCGAAAGTCCTACGAGCAGTACGTC. Translating gives CASRAFWPGNRKSYEQYV. The chain carries TRBV10-1 and TRBJ2-7; perhaps TRBD1 as D (5 bases). The CDR3 consists of 18 residues. The V and J ends lost 6 bases and 1 base respectively, with 25 bases between them. The germline gives CDR1 WNHNN, CDR2 SYGVQD (reference sequence).